This T cell receptor (beta chain) was recovered during a study of patients and donors after allogeneic stem cell transplantation. The CDR3 runs to 15 residues. Looked up from germline, CDR1 is MGHDK and CDR2 is SYGVNS. Deletions cut 7 bases from V and 0 bases from J, with 13 bases between. MiXCR, applied by TCRdb to the RT-PCR reads, yields one record per CDR3 protein. Counted here are about 960,000 distinct CDR3 sequences, 18% occurring once; the ten biggest clones make up approximately 5.9%. The specimen was blood, either unsorted or a sorted T cell fraction (not recorded which). The clonotype originates from a human donor who was either an allogeneic HSCT recipient or a stem cell or donor lymphocyte infusion donor (not recorded which). It is not recorded whose cells these are; they may come from a transplant donor. The V and J genes are TRBV25-1 and TRBJ2-1; D may be TRBD2 (6 bases). The CDR3 loop reads CASKPPGLSYNEQFF. In DNA, the CDR3 is TGTGCCAGCAAACCCCCGGGACTCTCCTACAATGAGCAGTTCTTC.